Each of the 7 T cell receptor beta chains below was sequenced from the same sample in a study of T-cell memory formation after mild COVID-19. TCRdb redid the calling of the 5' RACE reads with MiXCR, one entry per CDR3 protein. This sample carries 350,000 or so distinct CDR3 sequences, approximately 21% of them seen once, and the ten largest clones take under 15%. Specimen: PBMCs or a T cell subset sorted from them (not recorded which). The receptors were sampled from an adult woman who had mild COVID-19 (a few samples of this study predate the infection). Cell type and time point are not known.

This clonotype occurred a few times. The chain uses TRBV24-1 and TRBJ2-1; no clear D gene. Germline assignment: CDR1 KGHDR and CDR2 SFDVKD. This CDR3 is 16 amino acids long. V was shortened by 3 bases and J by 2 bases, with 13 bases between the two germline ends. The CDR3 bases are TGTGCCACCAGTGATACCAATCCGTACCCCTACAATGAGCAGTTCTTC. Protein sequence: CATSDTNPYPYNEQFF.

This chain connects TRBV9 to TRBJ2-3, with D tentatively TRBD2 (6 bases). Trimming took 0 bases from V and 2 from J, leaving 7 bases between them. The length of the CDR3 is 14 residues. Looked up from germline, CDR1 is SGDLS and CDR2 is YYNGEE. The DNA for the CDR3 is TGTGCCAGCAGCGTAGGCGGGAACACAGATACGCAGTATTTT. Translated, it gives CASSVGGNTDTQYF.

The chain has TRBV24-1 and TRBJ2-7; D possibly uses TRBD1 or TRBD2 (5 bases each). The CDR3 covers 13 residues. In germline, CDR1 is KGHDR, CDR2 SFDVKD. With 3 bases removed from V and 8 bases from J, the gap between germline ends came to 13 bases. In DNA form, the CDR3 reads TGTGCCACCAGTGATCAACCAGAGGGGAAGCAGTACTTC. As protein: CATSDQPEGKQYF.

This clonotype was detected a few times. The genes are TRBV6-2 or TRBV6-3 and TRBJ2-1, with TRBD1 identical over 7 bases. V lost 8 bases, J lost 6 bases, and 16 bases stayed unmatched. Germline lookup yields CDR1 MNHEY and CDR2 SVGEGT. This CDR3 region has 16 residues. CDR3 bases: TGTGCCAGCTTCCCATTGACAGGGCGAACCGGCAATGAGCAGTTCTTC. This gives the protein CASFPLTGRTGNEQFF.

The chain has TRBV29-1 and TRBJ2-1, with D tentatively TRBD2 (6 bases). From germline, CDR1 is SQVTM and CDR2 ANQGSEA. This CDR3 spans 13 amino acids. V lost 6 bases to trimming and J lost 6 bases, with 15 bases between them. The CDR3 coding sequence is TGCAGCGTGGGGACTGTGCGGGTCAATGAGCAGTTCTTC. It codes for CSVGTVRVNEQFF.

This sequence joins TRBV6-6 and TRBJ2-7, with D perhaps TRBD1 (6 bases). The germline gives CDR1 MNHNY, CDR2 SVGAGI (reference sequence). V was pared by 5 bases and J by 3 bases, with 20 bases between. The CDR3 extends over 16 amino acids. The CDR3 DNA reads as TGTGCCAGCAGTCCCCTACAGGGTAATGGGGACTACGAGCAGTACTTC. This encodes CASSPLQGNGDYEQYF.

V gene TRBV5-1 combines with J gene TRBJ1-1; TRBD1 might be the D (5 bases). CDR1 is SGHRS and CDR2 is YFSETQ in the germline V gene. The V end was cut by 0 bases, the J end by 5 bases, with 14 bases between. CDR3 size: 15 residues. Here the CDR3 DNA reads TGCGCCAGCAGCTTGGTTTGGGGGGTTGGGACTGAAGCTTTCTTT. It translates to CASSLVWGVGTEAFF.